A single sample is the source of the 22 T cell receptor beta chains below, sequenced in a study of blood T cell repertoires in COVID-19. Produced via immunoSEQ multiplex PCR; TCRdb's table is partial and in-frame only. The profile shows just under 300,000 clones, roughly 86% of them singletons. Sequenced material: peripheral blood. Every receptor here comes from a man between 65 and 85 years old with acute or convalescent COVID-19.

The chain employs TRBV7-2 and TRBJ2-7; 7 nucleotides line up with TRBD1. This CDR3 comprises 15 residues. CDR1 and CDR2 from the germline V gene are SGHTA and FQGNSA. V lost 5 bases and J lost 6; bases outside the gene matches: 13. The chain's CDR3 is CASSRYGTASREQYF. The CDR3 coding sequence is TGTGCCAGCAGCCGGTACGGGACAGCGTCCCGCGAGCAGTACTTC.

The CDR3 is CASRQQGNYNSPLHF. Here the CDR3 DNA reads TGTGCCAGTAGACAACAGGGGAACTATAATTCACCCCTCCACTTT. The chain joins TRBV19 to TRBJ1-6; 7 bases agree with TRBD1. Looked up from germline, CDR1 is LNHDA and CDR2 is SQIVND (reference sequence). This CDR3 region has 15 residues. Trimming at V came to 6 bases and at J to 3 bases, leaving 5 bases not matched to a gene.

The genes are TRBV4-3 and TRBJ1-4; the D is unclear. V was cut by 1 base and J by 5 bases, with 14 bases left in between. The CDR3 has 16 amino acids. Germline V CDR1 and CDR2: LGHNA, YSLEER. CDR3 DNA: TGCGCCAGCAGCCAAGCCTTTTCCGGTAGAAATGAAAAACTGTTTTTT. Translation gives CASSQAFSGRNEKLFF.

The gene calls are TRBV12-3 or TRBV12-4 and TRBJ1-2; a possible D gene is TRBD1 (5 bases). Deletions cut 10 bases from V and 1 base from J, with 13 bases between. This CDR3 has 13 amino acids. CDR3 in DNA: TGTGCCACCAGCGGGGGGGATAACTATGGCTACACCTTC. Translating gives CATSGGDNYGYTF.

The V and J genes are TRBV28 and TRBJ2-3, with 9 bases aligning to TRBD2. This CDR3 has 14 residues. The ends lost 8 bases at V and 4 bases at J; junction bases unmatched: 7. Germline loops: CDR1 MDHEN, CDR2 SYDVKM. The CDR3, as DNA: TGTGCCAGCCTTAGCGGGAGTCGCGCAGATACGCAGTATTTT. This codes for CASLSGSRADTQYF.

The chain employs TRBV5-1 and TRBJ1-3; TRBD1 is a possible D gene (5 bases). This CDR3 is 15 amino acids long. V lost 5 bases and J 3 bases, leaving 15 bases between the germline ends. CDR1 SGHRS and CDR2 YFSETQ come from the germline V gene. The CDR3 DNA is TGCGCCAGCAGTCGAGGAGGAGGGGATGGAAACACCATATATTTT. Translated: CASSRGGGDGNTIYF.

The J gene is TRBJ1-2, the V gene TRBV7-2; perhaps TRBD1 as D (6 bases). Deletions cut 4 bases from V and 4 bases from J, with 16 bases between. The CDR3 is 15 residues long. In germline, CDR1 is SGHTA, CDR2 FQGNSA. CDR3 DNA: TGTGCCAGCAGCTCCTACAGGGAGTTAGTCTATGGCTACACCTTC. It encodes CASSSYRELVYGYTF.

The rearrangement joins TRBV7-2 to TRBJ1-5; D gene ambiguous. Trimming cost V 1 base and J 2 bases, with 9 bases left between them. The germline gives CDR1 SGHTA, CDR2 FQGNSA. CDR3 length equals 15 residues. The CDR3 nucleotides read TGTGCCAGCAGCTTAGTCGGCGGGGGCAATCAGCCCCAGCATTTT. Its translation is CASSLVGGGNQPQHF.

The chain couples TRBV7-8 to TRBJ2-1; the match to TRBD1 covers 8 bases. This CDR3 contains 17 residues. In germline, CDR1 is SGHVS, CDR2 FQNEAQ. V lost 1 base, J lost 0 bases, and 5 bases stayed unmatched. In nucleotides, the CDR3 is TGTGCCAGCAGCTTAGGACAGGGGCTAAGCTCCTACAATGAGCAGTTCTTC. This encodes CASSLGQGLSSYNEQFF.

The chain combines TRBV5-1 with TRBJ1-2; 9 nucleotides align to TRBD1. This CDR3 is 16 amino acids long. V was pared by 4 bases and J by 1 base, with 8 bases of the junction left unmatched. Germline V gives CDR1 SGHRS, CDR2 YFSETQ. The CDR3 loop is CASSITTGQGNYGYTF. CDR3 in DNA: TGCGCCAGCAGCATAACGACGGGACAGGGTAACTATGGCTACACCTTC.

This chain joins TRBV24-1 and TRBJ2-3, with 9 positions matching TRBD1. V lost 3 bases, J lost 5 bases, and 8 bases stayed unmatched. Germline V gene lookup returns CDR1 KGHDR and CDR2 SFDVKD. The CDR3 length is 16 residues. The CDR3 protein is CATSDTAGTGLDTQYF. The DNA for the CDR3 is TGTGCCACCAGTGATACGGCCGGGACAGGGTTAGATACGCAGTATTTT.

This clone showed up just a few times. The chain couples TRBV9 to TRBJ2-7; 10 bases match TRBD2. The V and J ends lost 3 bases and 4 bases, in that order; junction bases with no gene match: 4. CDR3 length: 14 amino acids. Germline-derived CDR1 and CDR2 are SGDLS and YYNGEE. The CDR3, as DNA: TGTGCCAGCAGCGCCTCTAGCGGGAGATACGAGCAGTACTTC. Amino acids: CASSASSGRYEQYF.

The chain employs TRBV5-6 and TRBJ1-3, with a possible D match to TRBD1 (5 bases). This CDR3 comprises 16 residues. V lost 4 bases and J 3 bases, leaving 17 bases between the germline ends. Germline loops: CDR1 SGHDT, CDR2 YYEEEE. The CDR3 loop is CASSPLSDSFGNTIYF. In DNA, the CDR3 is TGTGCCAGCAGCCCCTTAAGTGACAGCTTTGGAAACACCATATATTTT. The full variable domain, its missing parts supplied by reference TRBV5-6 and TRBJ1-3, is DAGVTQSPTHLIKTRGQQVTLRCSPKSGHDTVSWYQQALGQGPQFIFQYYEEEERQRGNFPDRFSGHQFPNYSSELNVNALLLGDSALYLCASSPLSDSFGNTIYFGEGSWLTVV.

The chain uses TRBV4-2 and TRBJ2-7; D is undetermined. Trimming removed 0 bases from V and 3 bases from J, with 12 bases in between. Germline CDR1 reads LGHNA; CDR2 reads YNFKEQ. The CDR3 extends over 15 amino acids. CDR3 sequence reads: CASSQDRDTYYEQYF. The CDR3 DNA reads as TGTGCCAGCAGCCAAGATCGAGACACCTACTACGAGCAGTACTTC.

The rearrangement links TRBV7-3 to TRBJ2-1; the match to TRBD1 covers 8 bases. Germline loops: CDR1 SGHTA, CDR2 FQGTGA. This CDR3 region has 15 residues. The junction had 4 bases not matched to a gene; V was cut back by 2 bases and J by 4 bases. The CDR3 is CASSLRDRRYNEQFF. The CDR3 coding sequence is TGTGCCAGCAGCTTACGGGACAGGAGATACAATGAGCAGTTCTTC.

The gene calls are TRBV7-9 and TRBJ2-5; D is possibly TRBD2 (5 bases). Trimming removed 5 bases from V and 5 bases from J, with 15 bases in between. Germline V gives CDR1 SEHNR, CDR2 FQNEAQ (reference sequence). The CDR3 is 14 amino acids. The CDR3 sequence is CASSGGRSTETQYF. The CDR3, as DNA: TGTGCCAGCAGCGGAGGCAGGTCTACGGAGACCCAGTACTTC.

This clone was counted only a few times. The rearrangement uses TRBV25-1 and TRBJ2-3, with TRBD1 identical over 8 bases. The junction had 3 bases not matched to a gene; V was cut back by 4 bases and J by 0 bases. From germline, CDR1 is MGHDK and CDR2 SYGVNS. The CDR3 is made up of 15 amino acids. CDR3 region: CASSATGGSTDTQYF. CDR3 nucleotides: TGTGCCAGCAGTGCAACAGGGGGGAGCACAGATACGCAGTATTTT.

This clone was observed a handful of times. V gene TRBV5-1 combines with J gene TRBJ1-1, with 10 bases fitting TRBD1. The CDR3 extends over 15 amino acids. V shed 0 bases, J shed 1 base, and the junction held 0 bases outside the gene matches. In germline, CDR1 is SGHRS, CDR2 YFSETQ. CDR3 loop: CASSLGQGANTEAFF. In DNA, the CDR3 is TGCGCCAGCAGCTTGGGACAGGGGGCGAACACTGAAGCTTTCTTT.

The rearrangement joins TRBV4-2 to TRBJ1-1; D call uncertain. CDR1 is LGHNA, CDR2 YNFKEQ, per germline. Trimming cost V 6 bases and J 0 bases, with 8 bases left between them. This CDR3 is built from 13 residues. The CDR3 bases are TGTGCCAGCAGACTTACAGTGAACACTGAAGCTTTCTTT. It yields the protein CASRLTVNTEAFF.

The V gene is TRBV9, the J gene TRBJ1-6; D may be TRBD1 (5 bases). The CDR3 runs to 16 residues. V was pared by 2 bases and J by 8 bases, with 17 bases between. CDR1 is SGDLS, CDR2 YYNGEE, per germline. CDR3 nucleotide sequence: TGTGCCAGCAGCGTGGGGGAGGGGCAGTTGCATTCACCCCTCCACTTT. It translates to CASSVGEGQLHSPLHF.

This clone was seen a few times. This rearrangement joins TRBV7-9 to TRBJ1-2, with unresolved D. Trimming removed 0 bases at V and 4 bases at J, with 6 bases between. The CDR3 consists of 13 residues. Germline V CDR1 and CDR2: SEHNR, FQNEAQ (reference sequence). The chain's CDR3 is CASSLASTYGYTF. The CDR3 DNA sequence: TGTGCCAGCAGCTTAGCTTCTACCTATGGCTACACCTTC.

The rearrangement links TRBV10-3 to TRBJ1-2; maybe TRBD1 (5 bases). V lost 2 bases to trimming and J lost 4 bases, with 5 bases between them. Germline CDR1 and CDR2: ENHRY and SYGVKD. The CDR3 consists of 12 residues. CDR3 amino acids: CAISEDSYGYTF. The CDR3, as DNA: TGTGCCATCAGTGAGGACAGCTATGGCTACACCTTC.